One sample yielded the 29 T cell receptor beta chains listed below, sequenced in a study of read filtering for tumor transcriptome and immune sequencing. Molecular barcoded adaptors covering alpha/delta and beta/gamma chains were used on roughly 400 ng RNA. One entry per CDR3 protein results from TCRdb running MiXCR on the reads. The sample lists around 31,000 distinct CDR3 sequences; less than 20% were seen once. Sequences were obtained from a population of CD138-negative cells sorted from bone marrow. These receptors all stem from a donor at least 40 years old with multiple myeloma.

The table lists this clonotype with a few counts. A far more abundant clone sits one base away, making this likely a read error. The chain joins TRBV12-3 or TRBV12-4 to TRBJ2-1, with 11 bases matching TRBD2. Unmatched junction bases numbered 2, after V lost 6 bases and J lost 1 base. This CDR3 comprises 15 residues. The CDR3 DNA reads as TGTGCCAGCAGACCTAGCGGGGGGTCCTACAATGAGCAGTTCTTC. This encodes CASRPSGGSYNEQFF.

In its sample, this clonotype was seen many times. The chain carries TRBV7-2 and TRBJ2-1, with TRBD1 matching 9 bases. The V segment lost 5 bases and the J segment 7 bases; nucleotides outside the gene matches: 9. Germline CDR1 and CDR2: SGHTA and FQGNSA. This CDR3 comprises 15 residues. The CDR3 DNA sequence: TGTGCCAGCAGCCAAGGACAGGGGTCTTTAAATGAGCAGTTCTTC. Its translation is CASSQGQGSLNEQFF.

In this sample, this clonotype turned up many times. The chain employs TRBV19 and TRBJ2-2; 8 nucleotides agree with TRBD2. Germline trimming cut 5 bases from V and 0 bases from J; bases unmatched to any gene: 5. The CDR3 is 16 residues long. CDR1 is LNHDA and CDR2 is SQIVND in the germline V gene (reference sequence). The CDR3 region is CASSRLALTNTGELFF. In nucleotides, the CDR3 is TGTGCCAGTAGTCGACTAGCGCTAACGAACACCGGGGAGCTGTTTTTT. Full variable domain (remainder filled in from reference TRBV19 and TRBJ2-2): DGGITQSPKYLFRKEGQNVTLSCEQNLNHDAMYWYRQDPGQGLRLIYYSQIVNDFQKGDIAEGYSVSREKKESFPLTVTSAQKNPTAFYLCASSRLALTNTGELFFGEGSRLTVL.

The sample holds many counts of this clonotype. The V and J genes are TRBV10-2 and TRBJ2-5, with 7 positions matching TRBD2. Looked up from germline, CDR1 is WSHSY and CDR2 is SAAADI. V was pared by 6 bases and J by 1 base, with 8 bases of the junction left unmatched. The CDR3 length is 15 residues. This chain's CDR3 is CASSPLASTQETQYF. CDR3 sequence (DNA): TGCGCCAGCAGCCCACTAGCGTCGACCCAAGAGACCCAGTACTTC.

This clonotype came up many times. The chain is built from TRBV20-1 and TRBJ1-4; D is possibly TRBD1 (6 bases). This CDR3 comprises 13 residues. Trimming left V 6 bases short and J 2 bases short, with 10 bases between. CDR1 DFQATT and CDR2 SNEGSKA come from the germline V gene (reference sequence). In nucleotides, the CDR3 is TGCAGTGCAGTAGGGGGGACTAATGAAAAACTGTTTTTT. Translated, it gives CSAVGGTNEKLFF.

This clonotype is judged medium-sized. V gene TRBV7-9 combines with J gene TRBJ2-2; possible D gene TRBD1, 6 bases. Trimming cost V 6 bases and J 1 base, with 15 bases left between them. The CDR3 runs to 16 residues. From germline, CDR1 is SEHNR and CDR2 FQNEAQ (reference sequence). CDR3 in DNA: TGTGCCAGCAGGGATACCGGGACACTGAACACCGGGGAGCTGTTTTTT. Translation: CASRDTGTLNTGELFF.

Details on this clonotype: A far larger clone is one nucleotide away, so this likely arose from a read error. V usage is TRBV5-8 and J usage is TRBJ2-1, with 10 bases identical to TRBD2. The CDR3 runs 17 residues. The V gene end was trimmed by 2 bases and the J gene end by 8 bases; junction bases not matched to a gene: 13. Germline CDR1 is SGHTS and CDR2 is YDEGEE. In DNA, the CDR3 is TGTGCCAGCAGCTTATTTGGGACTAGCGAGAGGGCCTATGAGCAGTTCTTC. This codes for CASSLFGTSERAYEQFF.

This clonotype was recorded many times. The gene calls are TRBV5-1 and TRBJ2-1, with 11 bases lining up with TRBD2. The CDR3 has 15 residues. Germline-derived CDR1 and CDR2 are SGHRS and YFSETQ. With V trimmed by 3 bases and J by 8 bases, 7 bases remained unmatched. Here the CDR3 reads CASSYSGGALDEQFF. The DNA of the CDR3 is TGCGCCAGCAGCTATAGCGGGGGGGCCTTGGATGAGCAGTTCTTC.

The chain combines TRBV7-8 with TRBJ2-7; 7 nucleotides align to TRBD2. This CDR3 is built from 15 residues. Looked up from germline, CDR1 is SGHVS and CDR2 is FQNEAQ. V was clipped by 5 bases and J by 4 bases; unmatched bases: 11. CDR3 loop: CASSKTMLAEYEQYF. CDR3 nucleotide sequence: TGTGCCAGCAGCAAGACCATGCTAGCGGAGTACGAGCAGTACTTC.

This clonotype was found many times. This chain links TRBV12-3 or TRBV12-4 with TRBJ1-2; D is uncertain. Trimming removed 4 bases from V and 6 bases from J, with 9 bases in between. The CDR3 loop spans 12 amino acids. The CDR3 DNA is TGTGCCAGCAGTTCAACAGTAGATGGCTACACCTTC. Protein: CASSSTVDGYTF.

This clonotype has at least ten counts. This chain uses TRBV6-6 with TRBJ2-5; possibly TRBD2 for D (5 bases). Germline CDR1 is MNHNY and CDR2 is SVGAGI (reference sequence). This CDR3 is 12 amino acids long. The V end lost 4 bases, the J end lost 5 bases, and 8 bases lay between the germline ends. The CDR3 DNA reads TGTGCCAGCAGTTCGGGGTTGGAGACCCAGTACTTC. Translated, it gives CASSSGLETQYF.

This clonotype occurred a few times. The chain employs TRBV5-1 and TRBJ1-3, with no clear D. From germline, CDR1 is SGHRS and CDR2 YFSETQ. The V and J ends lost 4 bases and 9 bases respectively, with 17 bases between them. The length of the CDR3 is 14 residues. DNA of the CDR3: TGCGCCAGCAGCCCTCAGGCAGTCCGTTCCACCATATATTTT. This codes for CASSPQAVRSTIYF.

This clonotype is medium-sized within its sample. The rearrangement joins TRBV30 to TRBJ2-1, with a tentative D call TRBD1 (5 bases). Germline V CDR1 and CDR2: GTSNPN, SVGIG (reference sequence). Deletions cut 5 bases from V and 0 bases from J, with 11 bases between. This CDR3 contains 14 residues. CDR3 in amino acids: CAWSQGYSYNEQFF. CDR3 DNA: TGTGCCTGGTCCCAGGGTTACTCCTACAATGAGCAGTTCTTC.

This clonotype was seen repeatedly, ten times or more. This rearrangement joins TRBV7-9 to TRBJ1-5; D gene ambiguous. The V and J ends lost 2 bases and 6 bases respectively, with 17 bases between them. The CDR3 sequence is 16 residues long. CDR1 and CDR2 from the germline V gene are SEHNR and FQNEAQ (reference sequence). DNA of the CDR3: TGTGCCAGCAGCTTATATGGTGCGGGGATGCCTCAGCCCCAGCATTTT. Its translation is CASSLYGAGMPQPQHF.

A note on this clonotype: A much larger clone is a single base away; this may be a read error. The CDR3 DNA reads TGTGCCAGCAGCATAAGGTGGACAGGAGCCTACGAGCAGTGCTTC. As protein: CASSIRWTGAYEQCF. V gene TRBV11-2 combines with J gene TRBJ2-7, with 7 nucleotides matching TRBD1. This CDR3 contains 15 residues. The germline V gene has CDR1 SGHAT and CDR2 FQNNGV.

This clonotype was counted only a few times. Given a much more abundant clone one base away, this may be a read error. The chain combines TRBV28 with TRBJ1-4; possible D gene TRBD1, 6 bases. The germline V and J ends were trimmed by 4 bases and 6 bases, with 12 bases remaining between them. The CDR3 has 14 amino acids. Per germline, CDR1 MDHEN and CDR2 SYDVKM. The CDR3 nucleotides are TGTGCCAGCAGTTCCCGACAGGTTCATGAAAAACTGTTTTTT. Protein sequence: CASSSRQVHEKLFF.

This clonotype was counted between two and nine times. J is TRBJ2-3 and V is TRBV12-3 or TRBV12-4, with D possibly matching TRBD2 (7 bases). V dropped 8 bases and J dropped 4 bases, with 34 bases sitting between them. CDR3 length: 20 residues. CDR3 region: CASRSSQGSGRGVGSDTQYF. The CDR3 DNA reads as TGTGCCAGCCGATCTTCCCAGGGGTCCGGTCGGGGGGTAGGGTCAGATACGCAGTATTTT.

As concerns this clonotype: A read error may account for a junction end that differs from germline. The rearrangement links TRBV7-9 to TRBJ2-1; D call uncertain. CDR1 and CDR2 (germline): SEHNR, FQNEAQ (reference sequence). The CDR3 runs 13 residues. The CDR3 region is CASSSLGLNEQLF. The CDR3 region has the DNA TGTGCCAGCAGCTCTTTAGGGCTCAATGAGCAGCTCTTC. The full variable domain, in which reference TRBV7-9 and TRBJ2-1 provide the parts outside the CDR3, is DTGVSQNPRHKITKRGQNVTFRCDPISEHNRLYWYRQTLGQGPEFLTYFQNEAQLEKSRLLSDRFSAERPKGSFSTLEIQRTEQGDSAMYLCASSSLGLNEQLFGPGTRLTVL.

This sequence joins TRBV19 and TRBJ1-5; possibly TRBD1 for D (5 bases). Deletions cut 5 bases from V and 4 bases from J, with 18 bases between. This CDR3 region has 16 residues. Germline CDR1 reads LNHDA; CDR2 reads SQIVND (reference sequence). CDR3 sequence reads: CASSPLSGGINQPQHF. The DNA of the CDR3 is TGTGCCAGTAGTCCGTTGTCGGGGGGTATAAATCAGCCCCAGCATTTT.

This clonotype has ten or more counts. The genes are TRBV2 and TRBJ2-1, with a possible D match to TRBD2 (5 bases). This CDR3 spans 13 amino acids. The germline CDR1 and CDR2 sequences are SNHLY and FYNNEI. With 7 bases removed from V and 7 bases from J, the gap between germline ends came to 14 bases. The CDR3 loop is CASIEQPGNEQFF. The CDR3, as DNA: TGTGCCAGCATAGAGCAGCCGGGGAATGAGCAGTTCTTC.

This clonotype showed up many times. The rearrangement uses TRBV6-2 or TRBV6-3 and TRBJ2-7; TRBD2 matches at 7 bases. V trimming: 2 bases; J trimming: 10 bases; junction bases outside the gene matches: 8. The V gene's germline CDR1 is MNHEY and CDR2 SVGEGT. The CDR3 covers 13 residues. CDR3 region: CASSYLVTSEQYF. Here the CDR3 DNA reads TGTGCCAGCAGTTACCTCGTCACTAGCGAACAGTACTTC.

This clonotype was counted at least ten times. The chain carries TRBV3-1 and TRBJ2-7; 10 bases match TRBD1. CDR1 is LGHDT and CDR2 is YNNKEL in the germline V gene (reference sequence). This CDR3 comprises 15 residues. The trim removed 4 bases at V and 2 bases at J, leaving 5 bases unmatched. The CDR3 spells CASSPYGTGAYEQYF. The CDR3 DNA reads as TGTGCCAGCAGCCCGTACGGGACAGGGGCCTACGAGCAGTACTTC.

In this sample, this clonotype turned up a few times. The chain has TRBV29-1 and TRBJ2-3, with 12 bases fitting TRBD2. CDR3 length equals 12 residues. V shed 4 bases and J 9 bases; nucleotides not matched to a gene: 2. Per the germline V gene, CDR1 is SQVTM and CDR2 is ANQGSEA. CDR3 sequence (DNA): TGCAGCGTTGGTGGGACTAGCGGGACGCAGTATTTT. Translation gives CSVGGTSGTQYF.

By share, this clonotype ranks as medium-sized. The genes are TRBV7-2 and TRBJ2-1; no definite D call. The CDR3 has 16 residues. Trimming removed 0 bases at V and 1 base at J, with 10 bases between. From germline, CDR1 is SGHTA and CDR2 FQGNSA. The CDR3 here is CASSLAAEPSYNEQFF. The CDR3 bases are TGTGCCAGCAGCTTAGCGGCAGAGCCATCCTACAATGAGCAGTTCTTC.

A remark on this clonotype: Given a much more abundant clone one base away, this may be a read error. J is TRBJ2-2 and V is TRBV12-3 or TRBV12-4; no clear D. The V end lost 7 bases, the J end lost 8 bases, and 14 bases lay between the germline ends. There are 13 residues in the CDR3. The CDR3, as DNA: TGTGCCAGCAATTTTGACCGCTATGGGGAGCTGTTTTTT. It yields the protein CASNFDRYGELFF.

The J gene is TRBJ2-3, the V gene TRBV5-1; the D is unclear. The CDR3 length is 13 residues. The germline V gene has CDR1 SGHRS and CDR2 YFSETQ. Trimming took 0 bases from V and 1 from J, leaving 3 bases between them. CDR3 amino acids: CASSLGRTDTQYF. For the CDR3, the DNA is TGCGCCAGCAGCTTGGGGCGCACAGATACGCAGTATTTT.

With respect to this clonotype: The junction departs from the called germline gene at one end, perhaps through a read error. J is TRBJ2-5 and V is TRBV5-1; 7 bases agree with TRBD1. Germline assignment: CDR1 SGHRS and CDR2 YFSETQ. The CDR3 spans 14 residues. The CDR3 loop reads CACSPGTAQETQYF. As DNA, the CDR3 is TGCGCCTGCAGCCCTGGGACAGCTCAAGAGACCCAGTACTTC.

This clonotype has at least ten counts. The rearrangement joins TRBV20-1 to TRBJ2-5; a weak D match, TRBD2 (5 bases). Germline V gene sequence: CDR1 DFQATT, CDR2 SNEGSKA (reference sequence). V lost 3 bases, J lost 4 bases, and 6 bases lay in between. The CDR3 covers 11 residues. CDR3 residues: CSASEGETQYF. For the CDR3, the DNA is TGCAGTGCTAGCGAGGGAGAGACCCAGTACTTC.

This clonotype has ten or more counts. The chain couples TRBV5-1 to TRBJ2-1, with TRBD2 matching over 8 bases. V lost 5 bases and J lost 0; bases outside the gene matches: 13. CDR1 SGHRS and CDR2 YFSETQ come from the germline V gene. The CDR3 covers 18 residues. CDR3 DNA sequence: TGCGCCAGCAGAGCCGGGACTAGGCTGGAGTACTCCTACAATGAGCAGTTCTTC. This translates into CASRAGTRLEYSYNEQFF.